This paragraph reports one T cell receptor (beta chain). There is no known antigen for this receptor. No base quality values were provided; no much bigger clone lies one nucleotide off. This entry belongs to a study of blood T cell repertoires in COVID-19 (dated by TCRdb to between 2020 and 2021). Background on the whole study: Samples covering the acute and convalescent phases of COVID-19 were provided by collaborators in the United States, Italy and Spain. Samples came from the ongoing ImmuneRACE study (first 160 participants) plus 1,254 subjects from 6 global collaborators. Sample metadata almost always included a de-identified subject ID, COVID-19 status, age in years and sex. The prospective study material was composed of cDNA or gDNA derived from T cells, B-cell-depleted T cells, or PBMCs. The repertoires were made available in a free public database intended to serve as a resource for research on the immune response to SARS-CoV-2. Where available, HLA class I and class II types were taken from metadata supplied by the sample provider and were not determined by assay-based typing. The dataset comprised deeply sampled blood TCRbeta repertoires from subjects exposed to, actively infected with, or recovered from COVID-19.

TCRbeta CDR3 regions were amplified from genomic DNA using the immunoSEQ Assay, a bias-controlled multiplex PCR. In the authors' own workflow: Within the assay, amplification of reference gene primers was used to estimate how many nucleated cells each sample contained. To quantify the absolute abundance of each unique TCRbeta CDR3 rearrangement, sequence reads were collapsed and filtered. For each sample, productive Simpson clonality was calculated by taking the square root of Simpson's diversity index across productive rearrangements. TCRdb took this table from immuneACCESS and kept in-frame rearrangements with V and J called. Such tables lack part of the clones; where checked against another copy, unresolved V genes explain under half of the gap, and the rest is unexplained. The DNA gave D and trimming, while V, J and clone size come from that table. Here the sample has 300,000 to 350,000 clones; almost 90% occur a single time. The ten largest clonotypes hold 7.3% of the sample.

In Seattle, one collaborating source enrolled patients while the infection was active and tracked those patients longitudinally over the course of disease. Collaborating institutions collected whole blood in K2EDTA tubes following their own protocols. For TCRbeta analysis, collaborators shipped samples in one of three forms: frozen whole blood, isolated PBMCs, or DNA extracted from either of those sample types. V was cut back by 4 bases and J by 2 bases, leaving a gap of 14 bases between them. From cysteine to phenylalanine, the CDR3 is 15 amino acids long. Only the CDR3 portion is preserved as DNA: 45 bases, with reading frame beginning at the first base. CDR1 SGDLS and CDR2 YYNGEE are derived from the germline V gene. General findings and caveats noted by the study authors: Clinical and demographic metadata were provided uncurated, with the amount varying by source and participant.

Sequencing used peripheral blood. This sequence uses TRBV9 and TRBJ2-3; perhaps TRBD2 is the D gene, with 7 bases matching. The TCR originated in a woman between 70 and 85 years old with COVID-19, enrolled during active disease. The CDR3 is CASSSQGGDTDTQYF. The nucleotide sequence reads TGTGCCAGCAGCTCCCAAGGGGGGGACACAGATACGCAGTATTTT.